A single sample is the source of the 27 T cell receptor beta chains below, sequenced in a study of beta chain features in type 1 diabetes. General study findings and limits: TCRB CDR3s from Type 1 diabetes patients were moderately but significantly shorter in all four CD4+ subsets.

Antigen specificity for these receptors is unknown. Every isolated RNA sample was fully reverse transcribed, so sequencing captured expressed TCRB transcripts. Produced via immunoSEQ multiplex PCR; TCRdb's table is partial and in-frame only. The table lists approximately 160,000 clones, approximately 62% of them singletons. What was sequenced was naive CD4+ T cells from blood. These receptors all stem from a man younger than 45 with type 1 diabetes.

This sequence joins TRBV6-6 and TRBJ2-7; no firm D call. V was trimmed by 6 bases and J by 3 bases, leaving 9 bases between them. This CDR3 contains 12 residues. Germline lookup yields CDR1 MNHNY and CDR2 SVGAGI (reference sequence). The CDR3 nucleotides are TGTGCCAGCAGACGACTGGGCTACGAGCAGTACTTC. Translation: CASRRLGYEQYF.

V usage is TRBV5-4 and J usage is TRBJ2-3, with a possible D match to TRBD2 (5 bases). This CDR3 has 17 amino acids. V lost 3 bases to trimming and J lost 1 base, with 18 bases between them. The V gene's germline CDR1 is SGHNT and CDR2 YYREEE (reference sequence). The CDR3 bases are TGTGCCAGCAGCTATCTGGCACGGGGTTCGGGCACAGATACGCAGTATTTT. Its translation: CASSYLARGSGTDTQYF. The full variable domain, with the rest looked up from reference TRBV5-4 and TRBJ2-3, is ETGVTQSPTHLIKTRGQQVTLRCSSQSGHNTVSWYQQALGQGPQFIFQYYREEENGRGNFPPRFSGLQFPNYSSELNVNALELDDSALYLCASSYLARGSGTDTQYFGPGTRLTVL.

This clone was detected only a few times. The rearrangement uses TRBV27 and TRBJ2-5; D perhaps matches TRBD2 (5 bases). The CDR3 is 12 residues long. The germline V gene encodes CDR1 MNHEY and CDR2 SMNVEV (reference sequence). Trimming took 5 bases from V and 2 from J, leaving 6 bases between them. CDR3 sequence (DNA): TGTGCCAGCAGTGGCGGGCAAGAGACCCAGTACTTC. This sequence encodes CASSGGQETQYF.

The sample holds a few counts of this clone. The chain employs TRBV29-1 and TRBJ2-1; TRBD1 is a possible D gene (5 bases). This CDR3 region has 14 residues. Germline CDR1 and CDR2: SQVTM and ANQGSEA. V lost 6 bases and J lost 3, with 15 bases in between. The DNA for the CDR3 is TGCAGCGTCCTCAGCCCGACAGTCTACAATGAGCAGTTCTTC. Protein: CSVLSPTVYNEQFF.

The chain has TRBV5-1 and TRBJ2-5, with TRBD1 identical over 8 bases. Germline V gene lookup returns CDR1 SGHRS and CDR2 YFSETQ. J lost 5 bases, V lost 4 bases, and 7 bases had no gene match. CDR3 length equals 14 residues. The CDR3 loop reads CASSDRGSWETQYF. Here the CDR3 DNA reads TGCGCCAGCAGCGACAGGGGATCATGGGAGACCCAGTACTTC.

The chain combines TRBV9 with TRBJ2-6, with 8 bases aligning to TRBD1. This CDR3 is 17 amino acids long. V lost 4 bases to trimming and J lost 0 bases; unmatched junction nucleotides: 6. The V gene's germline CDR1 is SGDLS and CDR2 YYNGEE. CDR3 loop: CASSQRTGGSGANVLTF. The DNA for the CDR3 is TGTGCCAGCAGCCAGAGAACAGGGGGCTCTGGGGCCAACGTCCTGACTTTC.

A remark on this clone: Mismatch with germline at one junction end may stem from a read error. The rearrangement joins TRBV29-1 to TRBJ1-6; D is unclear. The CDR3 has 14 amino acids. Germline CDR1 reads SQVTM; CDR2 reads ANQGSEA. CDR3 DNA: TGCAGCGTTAAAGAGAGCTCCTATAATTCACCCCTCCACTTT. Protein: CSVKESSYNSPLHF.

The chain carries TRBV10-3 and TRBJ2-7; D might be TRBD1 (6 bases). V lost 3 bases, J lost 4 bases, and 13 bases lay in between. CDR1 is ENHRY and CDR2 is SYGVKD in the germline V gene. CDR3 length: 14 residues. CDR3 bases: TGTGCCATCAGTGACGGCAGGACAGCATACGAGCAGTACTTC. Residues: CAISDGRTAYEQYF.

The chain recombines TRBV29-1 with TRBJ1-2; 8 positions match TRBD1. The germline V gene has CDR1 SQVTM and CDR2 ANQGSEA. The CDR3 loop spans 15 amino acids. J gave up 2 bases and V 8 bases, and 13 bases lay outside the gene matches. CDR3 protein: CSLQRQGATNYGYTF. The CDR3 coding sequence is TGCAGCCTCCAACGTCAGGGGGCAACGAACTATGGCTACACCTTC.

The V gene is TRBV4-3, the J gene TRBJ2-7, with TRBD1 as a possible D gene (6 bases). The CDR3 loop spans 17 amino acids. Germline values: CDR1 LGHNA, CDR2 YSLEER. V was cut by 0 bases and J by 2 bases, with 17 bases left in between. CDR3 bases: TGCGCCAGCAGCCAAGACAGACTCTGGAACAGGGCCTACGAGCAGTACTTC. As protein: CASSQDRLWNRAYEQYF.

This chain joins TRBV29-1 and TRBJ2-3; the match to TRBD2 covers 10 bases. The CDR3 runs 16 residues. The junction had 8 bases not matched to a gene; V was cut back by 3 bases and J by 2 bases. CDR1 SQVTM and CDR2 ANQGSEA come from the germline V gene. The CDR3 bases are TGCAGCGTTGATCGTATAGCGGGGGGAAACACAGATACGCAGTATTTT. This translates into CSVDRIAGGNTDTQYF.

This sequence joins TRBV9 and TRBJ2-3; 11 bases map to TRBD2. The CDR3 consists of 16 residues. Trimming cost V 4 bases and J 2 bases; bases outside gene matches: 6. Per the germline V gene, CDR1 is SGDLS and CDR2 is YYNGEE. CDR3 coding DNA: TGTGCCAGCAGCCATGGACTAGCGGGTTTCACAGATACGCAGTATTTT. It is translated as CASSHGLAGFTDTQYF.

In this sample, this clone turned up a few times. The chain recombines TRBV25-1 with TRBJ2-5; D is uncertain. Looked up from germline, CDR1 is MGHDK and CDR2 is SYGVNS. The V end was cut by 1 base, the J end by 4 bases, with 7 bases between. This CDR3 contains 13 residues. CDR3 nucleotides: TGTGCCAGCAGTGAATCGAGCCGAGAGACCCAGTACTTC. Encoded protein: CASSESSRETQYF. The complete variable domain, with remaining parts taken from reference TRBV25-1 and TRBJ2-5, reads EADIYQTPRYLVIGTGKKITLECSQTMGHDKMYWYQQDPGMELHLIHYSYGVNSTEKGDLSSESTVSRIRTEHFPLTLESARPSHTSQYLCASSESSRETQYFGPGTRLLVL.

This chain connects TRBV29-1 to TRBJ1-5; a weak D match, TRBD1 (5 bases). The CDR3 extends over 13 amino acids. V was trimmed by 4 bases and J by 4 bases, leaving 11 bases between them. Germline V lookup: CDR1 SQVTM, CDR2 ANQGSEA. The CDR3 DNA follows: TGCAGCGTTGTCGGGGCCCCAAATCAGCCCCAGCATTTT. Residues: CSVVGAPNQPQHF.

The table lists this clone with a few counts. This chain uses TRBV4-3 with TRBJ1-5; no clear D gene. Germline V CDR1 and CDR2: LGHNA, YSLEER. The CDR3 extends over 14 amino acids. V dropped 0 bases and J dropped 1 base, with 4 bases sitting between them. CDR3 sequence (DNA): TGCGCCAGCAGCCAAGAAAGGAGCAATCAGCCCCAGCATTTT. This sequence encodes CASSQERSNQPQHF.

This rearrangement joins TRBV6-5 to TRBJ1-1; possibly TRBD1 for D (5 bases). The V gene's germline CDR1 is MNHEY and CDR2 SVGAGI. V lost 0 bases to trimming and J lost 10 bases, with 18 bases between them. This CDR3 comprises 15 residues. DNA of the CDR3: TGTGCCAGCAGTTACTCTAGAGGTGATGTGGGGGGAGCTTTCTTT. Its translation is CASSYSRGDVGGAFF.

The rearrangement uses TRBV28 and TRBJ2-7; perhaps TRBD1 as D (6 bases). This CDR3 contains 15 residues. CDR1 and CDR2 from the germline V gene are MDHEN and SYDVKM. V lost 4 bases and J lost 2, with 15 bases in between. The CDR3 nucleotides are TGTGCCAGCAGTTCCGCGACAGGAGATACCTACGAGCAGTACTTC. This sequence encodes CASSSATGDTYEQYF.

Concerning this clone itself: Other DNA sequences within the sample encode an identical CDR3. This rearrangement joins TRBV7-2 to TRBJ2-5; 12 bases map to TRBD2. V trimming: 1 base; J trimming: 2 bases; junction bases outside the gene matches: 2. The CDR3 extends over 16 amino acids. Per germline, CDR1 SGHTA and CDR2 FQGNSA. The CDR3 sequence: CASSLGLAGGQETQYF. In nucleotides, the CDR3 is TGTGCCAGCAGCTTAGGGCTAGCGGGGGGGCAAGAGACCCAGTACTTC.

V gene TRBV7-2 combines with J gene TRBJ2-1; the match to TRBD2 covers 9 bases. The CDR3 length is 16 residues. Germline trimming cut 6 bases from V and 4 bases from J; bases unmatched to any gene: 10. In germline, CDR1 is SGHTA, CDR2 FQGNSA. The CDR3 bases are TGTGCCAGCAGATTCGATAGCGGGGGCTCTTACAATGAGCAGTTCTTC. Its translation is CASRFDSGGSYNEQFF. The variable domain in full, completed from reference TRBV7-2 and TRBJ2-1, reads GAGVSQSPSNKVTEKGKDVELRCDPISGHTALYWYRQSLGQGLEFLIYFQGNSAPDKSGLPSDRFSAERTGGSVSTLTIQRTQQEDSAVYLCASRFDSGGSYNEQFFGPGTRLTVL.

This chain joins TRBV4-3 and TRBJ2-3; D call uncertain. Trimming removed 0 bases at V and 2 bases at J, with 9 bases between. The CDR3 runs to 15 residues. CDR1 and CDR2 from the germline V gene are LGHNA and YSLEER. The DNA for the CDR3 is TGCGCCAGCAGCCAAGACGGCCCAGCCACAGATACGCAGTATTTT. It yields the protein CASSQDGPATDTQYF.

This chain uses TRBV18 with TRBJ1-2, with 7 positions matching TRBD1. The CDR3 runs to 14 residues. V lost 3 bases to trimming and J lost 2 bases; unmatched junction nucleotides: 3. Germline CDR1 reads KGHSH; CDR2 reads LQKENI. The CDR3 nucleotides read TGTGCCAGCTCACCGAGGACAGGAAACTATGGCTACACCTTC. This translates into CASSPRTGNYGYTF.

The chain recombines TRBV5-8 with TRBJ2-4, with 8 bases identical to TRBD1. Germline V lookup: CDR1 SGHTS, CDR2 YDEGEE. This CDR3 has 20 amino acids. J gave up 0 bases and V 4 bases, and 18 bases lay outside the gene matches. In DNA form, the CDR3 reads TGTGCCAGCAGCATGTGGCCGAAGACAGGGGTAACCGGAGCCAAAAACATTCAGTACTTC. This sequence encodes CASSMWPKTGVTGAKNIQYF. The whole variable domain, remainder taken from reference TRBV5-8 and TRBJ2-4, is EAGVTQSPTHLIKTRGQQATLRCSPISGHTSVYWYQQALGLGLQFLLWYDEGEERNRGNFPPRFSGRQFPNYSSELNVNALELEDSALYLCASSMWPKTGVTGAKNIQYFGAGTRLSVL.

This chain joins TRBV29-1 and TRBJ2-7, with D maybe TRBD1 (6 bases). V was trimmed by 4 bases and J by 6 bases, leaving 16 bases between them. CDR1 is SQVTM, CDR2 ANQGSEA, per germline. The CDR3 is 13 residues long. This CDR3 is CSVVGRGVPEQYF. DNA for the CDR3: TGCAGCGTTGTGGGCAGGGGAGTCCCCGAGCAGTACTTC.

Turning to this clone: Other DNA sequences within the sample encode an identical CDR3. V gene TRBV20-1 combines with J gene TRBJ2-7; 8 nucleotides align to TRBD1. Germline CDR1 is DFQATT and CDR2 is SNEGSKA (reference sequence). This CDR3 is 11 amino acids long. After removal of 6 bases from V and 4 bases from J, the junction contained 2 bases not matched to a gene. CDR3 protein: CSAHRGYEQYF. The CDR3 bases are TGCAGTGCCCACAGGGGGTACGAGCAGTACTTC.

The CDR3 nucleotides are TGTGCCAGCAGTTACTCAAGTAACACTGAAGCTTTCTTT. Its protein is CASSYSSNTEAFF. The chain is built from TRBV6-5 and TRBJ1-1, with D unresolved. The CDR3 runs to 13 residues. With 0 bases removed from V and 2 bases from J, the gap between germline ends came to 4 bases. Germline V gene lookup returns CDR1 MNHEY and CDR2 SVGAGI.

This clone was seen more than once but under ten times. The rearrangement links TRBV9 to TRBJ1-2; tentative D call: TRBD1 (5 bases). V was clipped by 0 bases and J by 7 bases, with 16 bases between them. The CDR3 has 15 amino acids. Germline V gives CDR1 SGDLS, CDR2 YYNGEE. In DNA form, the CDR3 reads TGTGCCAGCAGCGTAGTAGGCGACGGGGGAGGTGGCTACACCTTC. Residues: CASSVVGDGGGGYTF.

The chain links TRBV27 to TRBJ2-2, with D unresolved. The CDR3 loop spans 12 amino acids. CDR1 is MNHEY, CDR2 SMNVEV, per germline (reference sequence). V lost 8 bases to trimming and J lost 6 bases, with 10 bases between them. CDR3 residues: CASGRVAGELFF. Written as DNA, the CDR3 is TGTGCCAGCGGAAGGGTTGCCGGGGAGCTGTTTTTT.